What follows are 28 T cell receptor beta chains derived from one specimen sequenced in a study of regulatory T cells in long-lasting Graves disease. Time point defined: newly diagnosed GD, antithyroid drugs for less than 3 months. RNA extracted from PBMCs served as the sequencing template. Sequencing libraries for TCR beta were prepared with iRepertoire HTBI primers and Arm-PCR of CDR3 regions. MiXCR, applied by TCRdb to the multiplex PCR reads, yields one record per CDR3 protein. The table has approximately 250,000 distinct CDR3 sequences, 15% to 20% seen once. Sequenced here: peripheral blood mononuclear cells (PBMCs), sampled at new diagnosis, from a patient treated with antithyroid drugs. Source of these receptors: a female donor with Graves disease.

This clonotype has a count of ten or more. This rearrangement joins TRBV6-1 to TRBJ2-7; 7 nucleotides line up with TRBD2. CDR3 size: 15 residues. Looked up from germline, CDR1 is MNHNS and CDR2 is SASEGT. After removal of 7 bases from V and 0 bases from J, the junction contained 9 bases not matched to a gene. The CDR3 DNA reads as TGTGCCAGCAACTCGGGCGGGAGTCTCTCCTACGAGCAGTACTTC. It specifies CASNSGGSLSYEQYF.

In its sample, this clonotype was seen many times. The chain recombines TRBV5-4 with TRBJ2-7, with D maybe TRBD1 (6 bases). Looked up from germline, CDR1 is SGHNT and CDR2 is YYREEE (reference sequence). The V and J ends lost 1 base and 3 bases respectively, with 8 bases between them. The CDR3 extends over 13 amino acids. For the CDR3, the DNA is TGTGCCAGCAGCTTGACAGGGATCTACGAGCAGTACTTC. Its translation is CASSLTGIYEQYF.

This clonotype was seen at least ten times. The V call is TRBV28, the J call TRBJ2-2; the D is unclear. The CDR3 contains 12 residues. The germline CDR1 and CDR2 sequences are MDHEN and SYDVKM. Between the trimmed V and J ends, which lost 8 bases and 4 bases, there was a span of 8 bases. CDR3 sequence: CASSSGTGELFF. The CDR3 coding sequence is TGTGCCAGCTCCTCGGGCACCGGGGAGCTGTTTTTT. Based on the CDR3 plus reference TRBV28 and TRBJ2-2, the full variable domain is DVKVTQSSRYLVKRTGEKVFLECVQDMDHENMFWYRQDPGLGLRLIYFSYDVKMKEKGDIPEGYSVSREKKERFSLILESASTNQTSMYLCASSSGTGELFFGEGSRLTVL.

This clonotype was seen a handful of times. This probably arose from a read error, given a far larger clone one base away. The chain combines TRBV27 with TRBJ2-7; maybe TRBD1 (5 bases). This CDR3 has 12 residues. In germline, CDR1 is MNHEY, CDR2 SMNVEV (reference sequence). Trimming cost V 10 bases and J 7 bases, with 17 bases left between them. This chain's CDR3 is CAIGPLGDEQYF. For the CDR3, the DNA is TGTGCCATCGGACCCTTAGGGGATGAGCAGTACTTC.

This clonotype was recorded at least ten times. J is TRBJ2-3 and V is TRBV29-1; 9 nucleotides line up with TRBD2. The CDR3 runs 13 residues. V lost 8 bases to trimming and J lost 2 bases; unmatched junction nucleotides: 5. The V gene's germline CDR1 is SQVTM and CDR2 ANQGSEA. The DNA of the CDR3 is TGCAGCTCGAGCGGGAGGCCCACAGATACGCAGTATTTT. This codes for CSSSGRPTDTQYF.

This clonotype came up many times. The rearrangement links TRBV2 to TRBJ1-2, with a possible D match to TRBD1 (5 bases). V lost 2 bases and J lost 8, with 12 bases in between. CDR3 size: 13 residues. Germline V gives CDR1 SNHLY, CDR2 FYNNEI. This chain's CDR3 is CASSELRGRGYTF. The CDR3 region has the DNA TGTGCCAGCAGTGAACTACGGGGACGGGGCTACACCTTC.

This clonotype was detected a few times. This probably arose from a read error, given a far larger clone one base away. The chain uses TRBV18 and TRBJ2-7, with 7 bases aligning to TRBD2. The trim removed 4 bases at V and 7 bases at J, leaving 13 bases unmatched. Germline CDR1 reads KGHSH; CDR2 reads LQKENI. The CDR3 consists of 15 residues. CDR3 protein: CASSLGEGPTHEQYF. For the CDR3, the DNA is TGTGCCAGCTCACTGGGGGAGGGCCCAACCCATGAGCAGTACTTC.

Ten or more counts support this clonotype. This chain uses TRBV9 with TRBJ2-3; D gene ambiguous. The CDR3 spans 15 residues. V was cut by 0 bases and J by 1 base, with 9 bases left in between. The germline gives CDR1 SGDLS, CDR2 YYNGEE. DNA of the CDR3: TGTGCCAGCAGCGTAGGGATGTTGGGCACAGATACGCAGTATTTT. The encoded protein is CASSVGMLGTDTQYF.

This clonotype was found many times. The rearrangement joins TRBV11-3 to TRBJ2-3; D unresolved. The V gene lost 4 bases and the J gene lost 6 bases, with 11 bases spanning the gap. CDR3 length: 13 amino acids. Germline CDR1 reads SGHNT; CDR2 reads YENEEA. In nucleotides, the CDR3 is TGTGCCAGCAGCTCCGCTGTGGGGGATACGCAGTATTTT. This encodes CASSSAVGDTQYF.

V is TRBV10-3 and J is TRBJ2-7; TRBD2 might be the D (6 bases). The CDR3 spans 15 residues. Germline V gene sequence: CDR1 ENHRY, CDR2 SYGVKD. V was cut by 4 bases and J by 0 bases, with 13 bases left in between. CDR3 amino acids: CAISGGLGSSYEQYF. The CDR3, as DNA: TGTGCCATCAGTGGAGGCCTCGGGAGCTCCTACGAGCAGTACTTC.

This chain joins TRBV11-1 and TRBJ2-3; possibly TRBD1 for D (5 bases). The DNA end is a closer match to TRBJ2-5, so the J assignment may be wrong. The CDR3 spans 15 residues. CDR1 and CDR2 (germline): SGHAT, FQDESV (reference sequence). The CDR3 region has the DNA TGTGCCAGCAGCTTAGAGCAGGGTGTAGGAGAGACCCAGTACTTC. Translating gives CASSLEQGVGETQYF.

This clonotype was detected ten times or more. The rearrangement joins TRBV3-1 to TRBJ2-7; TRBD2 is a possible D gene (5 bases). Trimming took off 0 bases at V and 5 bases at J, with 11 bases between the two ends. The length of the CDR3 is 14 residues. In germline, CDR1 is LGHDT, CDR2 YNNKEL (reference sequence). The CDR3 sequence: CASSQDVSGHEQYF. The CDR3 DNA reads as TGTGCCAGCAGCCAAGATGTGAGCGGTCACGAGCAGTACTTC.

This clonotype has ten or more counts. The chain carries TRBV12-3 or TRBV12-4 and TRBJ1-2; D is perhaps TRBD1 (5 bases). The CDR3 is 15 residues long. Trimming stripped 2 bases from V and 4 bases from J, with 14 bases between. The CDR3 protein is CASSLSVGTIYGYTF. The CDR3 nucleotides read TGTGCCAGCAGTTTAAGTGTCGGGACGATCTATGGCTACACCTTC.

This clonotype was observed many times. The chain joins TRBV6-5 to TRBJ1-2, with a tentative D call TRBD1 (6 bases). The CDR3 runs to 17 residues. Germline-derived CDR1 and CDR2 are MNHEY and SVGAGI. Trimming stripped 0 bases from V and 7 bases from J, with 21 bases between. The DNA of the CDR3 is TGTGCCAGCAGTTACTCGAGTCGCGGGGGGCTAGGGGGTGGCTACACCTTC. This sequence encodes CASSYSSRGGLGGGYTF.

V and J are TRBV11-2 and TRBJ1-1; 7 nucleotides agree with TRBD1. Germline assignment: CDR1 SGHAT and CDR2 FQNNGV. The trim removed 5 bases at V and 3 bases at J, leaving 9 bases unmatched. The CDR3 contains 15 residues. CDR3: CASSPGYRGYTEAFF. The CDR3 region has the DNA TGTGCCAGCAGCCCAGGGTACAGGGGCTACACTGAAGCTTTCTTT.

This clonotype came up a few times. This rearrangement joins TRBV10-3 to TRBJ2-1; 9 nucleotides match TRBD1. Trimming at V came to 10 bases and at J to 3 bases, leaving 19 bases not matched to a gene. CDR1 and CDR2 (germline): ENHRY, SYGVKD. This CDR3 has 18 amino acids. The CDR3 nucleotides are TGTGCCAGCCTCCGGACAGGGGAAAAAATTTGTGGCTACAATGAGCAGTTCTTC. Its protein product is CASLRTGEKICGYNEQFF.

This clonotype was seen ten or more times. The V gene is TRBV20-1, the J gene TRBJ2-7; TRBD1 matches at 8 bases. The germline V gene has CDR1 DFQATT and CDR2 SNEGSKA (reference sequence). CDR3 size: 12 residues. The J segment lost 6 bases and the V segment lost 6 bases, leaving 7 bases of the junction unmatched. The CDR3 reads CSAGQGSSEQYF. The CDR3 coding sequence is TGCAGTGCAGGACAGGGATCGAGCGAGCAGTACTTC.

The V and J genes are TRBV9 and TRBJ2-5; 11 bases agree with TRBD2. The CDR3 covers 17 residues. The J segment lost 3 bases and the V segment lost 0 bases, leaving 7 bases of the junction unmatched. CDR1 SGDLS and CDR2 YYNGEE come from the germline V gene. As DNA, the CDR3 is TGTGCCAGCAGCGTAGAGGGGACTAGCGGCCGTAAAGAGACCCAGTACTTC. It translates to CASSVEGTSGRKETQYF.

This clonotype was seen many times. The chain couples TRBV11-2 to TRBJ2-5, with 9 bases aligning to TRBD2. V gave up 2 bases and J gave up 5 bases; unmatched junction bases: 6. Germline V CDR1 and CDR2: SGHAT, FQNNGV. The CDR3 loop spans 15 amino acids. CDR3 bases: TGTGCCAGCAGCTTATCGGGACTAGCAGGGGAGACCCAGTACTTC. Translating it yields CASSLSGLAGETQYF.

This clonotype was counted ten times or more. In nucleotides, the CDR3 is TGTGCTAGCGCCCCGGGGCCACAAGAGACCCAGTACTTC. This gives the protein CASAPGPQETQYF. This rearrangement joins TRBV7-7 to TRBJ2-5, with D possibly being TRBD1 or TRBD2 (5 bases each). This CDR3 is 13 amino acids long. Per the germline V gene, CDR1 is SSHAT and CDR2 is FNYEAQ (reference sequence).

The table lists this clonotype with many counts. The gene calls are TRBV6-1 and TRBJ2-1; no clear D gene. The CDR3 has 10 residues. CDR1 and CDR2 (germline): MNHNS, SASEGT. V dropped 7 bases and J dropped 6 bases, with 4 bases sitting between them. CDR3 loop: CASNSNEQFF. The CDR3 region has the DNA TGTGCCAGCAATAGCAATGAGCAGTTCTTC.

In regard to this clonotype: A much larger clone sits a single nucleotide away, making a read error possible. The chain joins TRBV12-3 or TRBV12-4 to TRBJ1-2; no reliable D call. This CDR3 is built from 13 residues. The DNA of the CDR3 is TGTGCCAGCAGTTACAACAGTGGCTATGGCCACACCTTC. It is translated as CASSYNSGYGHTF.

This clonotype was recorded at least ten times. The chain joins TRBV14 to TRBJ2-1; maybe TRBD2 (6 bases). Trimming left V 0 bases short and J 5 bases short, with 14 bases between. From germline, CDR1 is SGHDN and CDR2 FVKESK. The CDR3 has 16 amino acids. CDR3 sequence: CASSQDLSGGNNEQFF. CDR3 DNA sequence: TGTGCCAGCAGCCAAGATCTTAGCGGAGGGAACAATGAGCAGTTCTTC.

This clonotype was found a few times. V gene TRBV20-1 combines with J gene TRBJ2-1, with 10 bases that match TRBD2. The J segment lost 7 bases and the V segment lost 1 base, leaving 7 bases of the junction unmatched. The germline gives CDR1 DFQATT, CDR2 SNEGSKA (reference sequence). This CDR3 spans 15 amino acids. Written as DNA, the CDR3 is TGCAGTGCTAGAGGAGCTAGCGGGAGTTTTAATGAGCAGTTCTTC. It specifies CSARGASGSFNEQFF.

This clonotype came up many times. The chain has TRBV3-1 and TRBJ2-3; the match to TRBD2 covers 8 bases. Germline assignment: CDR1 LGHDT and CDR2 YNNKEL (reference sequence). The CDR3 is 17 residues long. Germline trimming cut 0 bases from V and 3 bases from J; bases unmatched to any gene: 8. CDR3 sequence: CASSQDWPGGVTDTQYF. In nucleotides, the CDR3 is TGTGCCAGCAGCCAAGATTGGCCGGGAGGGGTGACAGATACGCAGTATTTT.

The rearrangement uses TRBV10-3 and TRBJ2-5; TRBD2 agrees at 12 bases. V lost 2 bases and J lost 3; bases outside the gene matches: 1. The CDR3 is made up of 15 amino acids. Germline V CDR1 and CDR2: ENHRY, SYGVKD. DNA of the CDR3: TGTGCCATCAGTGAGCGGACTAGCGGGAAAGAGACCCAGTACTTC. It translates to CAISERTSGKETQYF.

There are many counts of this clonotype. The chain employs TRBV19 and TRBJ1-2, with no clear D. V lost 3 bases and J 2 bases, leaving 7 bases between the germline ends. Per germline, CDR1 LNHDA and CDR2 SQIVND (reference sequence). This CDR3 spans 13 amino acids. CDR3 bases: TGTGCCAGTAGTATCTCGGCAAACTATGGCTACACCTTC. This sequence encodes CASSISANYGYTF.

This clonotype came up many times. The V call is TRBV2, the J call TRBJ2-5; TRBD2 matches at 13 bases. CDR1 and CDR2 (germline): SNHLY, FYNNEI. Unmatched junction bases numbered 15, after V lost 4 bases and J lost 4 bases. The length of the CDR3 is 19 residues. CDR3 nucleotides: TGTGCCAGCAGTGGACGGACTAGCGGGAGCACGAGGTTTGGAGAGACCCAGTACTTC. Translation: CASSGRTSGSTRFGETQYF. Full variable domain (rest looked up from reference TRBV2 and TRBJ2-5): EPEVTQTPSHQVTQMGQEVILRCVPISNHLYFYWYRQILGQKVEFLVSFYNNEISEKSEIFDDQFSVERPDGSNFTLKIRSTKLEDSAMYFCASSGRTSGSTRFGETQYFGPGTRLLVL.